A single sample is the source of the 18 T cell receptor beta chains below, sequenced in a study of blood T cell repertoires in COVID-19. Generated by immunoSEQ multiplex PCR, the TCRdb table keeps only in-frame clones and is missing some. The table shows approximately 270,000 clones, with around nine tenths occurring only once. The sequenced sample consisted of PBMCs or T cells enriched from blood (not recorded which). The receptor source for this set is a woman aged 55-70 years who had recovered from COVID-19.

This clone appeared a few times. The chain couples TRBV3-1 (or the pseudogene TRBV3-2) to TRBJ2-1, with 15 positions matching TRBD2. With V trimmed by 10 bases and J by 0 bases, 10 bases remained unmatched. CDR1 and CDR2 (germline): LGHDT, YNNKEL (reference sequence). This CDR3 has 18 amino acids. CDR3 in DNA: TGTGCCACGTGGGGGACTAGCGGGGGGTCGAGCTCCTACAATGAGCAGTTCTTC. Residues: CATWGTSGGSSSYNEQFF.

This chain links TRBV5-1 with TRBJ2-2; tentative D call: TRBD1 (6 bases). The CDR3 runs to 16 residues. Per germline, CDR1 SGHRS and CDR2 YFSETQ. V was trimmed by 5 bases and J by 0 bases, leaving 14 bases between them. CDR3 amino acids: CASSPQGLANTGELFF. CDR3 sequence (DNA): TGCGCCAGCAGTCCCCAGGGGCTCGCGAACACCGGGGAGCTGTTTTTT.

V usage is TRBV15 and J usage is TRBJ1-2, with D perhaps matching TRBD1 (5 bases). CDR1 and CDR2 from the germline V gene are LNHNV and YYDKDF (reference sequence). CDR3 length: 14 residues. V was cut by 4 bases and J by 6 bases, with 15 bases left in between. CDR3 nucleotide sequence: TGTGCCACCAGCATTATCCGGGGGGGGGATGGCTACACCTTC. Protein sequence: CATSIIRGGDGYTF.

The rearrangement uses TRBV4-2 and TRBJ2-1, with D maybe TRBD2 (6 bases). V was cut by 1 base and J by 0 bases, with 10 bases left in between. Germline V lookup: CDR1 LGHNA, CDR2 YNFKEQ. This CDR3 is 16 amino acids long. CDR3 nucleotide sequence: TGTGCCAGCAGCCAAGGGACTACGAGCTCCTACAATGAGCAGTTCTTC. Its protein product is CASSQGTTSSYNEQFF.

The chain combines TRBV14 with TRBJ1-3; D not certain. The ends were cut back, 0 bases at V and 4 bases at J, with 10 bases in the middle. In germline, CDR1 is SGHDN, CDR2 FVKESK. This CDR3 has 15 amino acids. The CDR3 DNA reads as TGTGCCAGCAGCCAAGAAGGAGGACCGGGAAACACCATATATTTT. As protein: CASSQEGGPGNTIYF.

The chain carries TRBV11-2 and TRBJ1-6, with D possibly matching TRBD1 (6 bases). Per germline, CDR1 SGHAT and CDR2 FQNNGV. Trimming stripped 1 base from V and 10 bases from J, with 11 bases between. The CDR3 spans 14 residues. The DNA of the CDR3 is TGTGCCAGCAGCTTAGGCCAGGGGTCGTCACCCCTCCACTTT. Translating it yields CASSLGQGSSPLHF.

CDR3 amino acids: CASSRGQPLSSGNTIYF. For the CDR3, the DNA is TGTGCCAGCAGCCGGGGACAGCCATTAAGCTCTGGAAACACCATATATTTT. V and J are TRBV11-2 and TRBJ1-3; TRBD1 matches at 7 bases. Unmatched junction bases numbered 10, after V lost 5 bases and J lost 0 bases. The CDR3 totals 17 residues. The germline V gene has CDR1 SGHAT and CDR2 FQNNGV.

V usage is TRBV27 and J usage is TRBJ2-1; 13 bases align to TRBD2. Germline CDR1 reads MNHEY; CDR2 reads SMNVEV (reference sequence). CDR3 length: 19 amino acids. V lost 7 bases and J lost 3; bases outside the gene matches: 15. The CDR3 loop is CASNERKTSGRANYNEQFF. In DNA, the CDR3 is TGTGCCAGCAACGAACGGAAAACTAGCGGGAGGGCCAACTACAATGAGCAGTTCTTC.

The gene calls are TRBV9 and TRBJ1-4; tentatively, D is TRBD1 (6 bases). V was clipped by 3 bases and J by 3 bases, with 15 bases between them. Germline V lookup: CDR1 SGDLS, CDR2 YYNGEE. The CDR3 is 16 residues long. CDR3 coding DNA: TGTGCCAGCAGCGCAGGTACAGGGACGGCTAATGAAAAACTGTTTTTT. Translation: CASSAGTGTANEKLFF. Based on the CDR3 plus reference TRBV9 and TRBJ1-4, the full variable domain is DSGVTQTPKHLITATGQRVTLRCSPRSGDLSVYWYQQSLDQGLQFLIQYYNGEERAKGNILERFSAQQFPDLHSELNLSSLELGDSALYFCASSAGTGTANEKLFFGSGTQLSVL.

The chain carries TRBV19 and TRBJ1-3, with D maybe TRBD1 (6 bases). V gave up 2 bases and J gave up 2 bases, with 10 bases separating them. Germline CDR1 LNHDA, CDR2 SQIVND (reference sequence). The CDR3 contains 15 residues. The CDR3 nucleotides read TGTGCCAGTAGTATAATGGGGGCGACTGGAAACACCATATATTTT. Protein sequence: CASSIMGATGNTIYF.

V usage is TRBV4-1 and J usage is TRBJ2-1, with 10 bases identical to TRBD2. CDR1 and CDR2 (germline): MGHRA, YSYEKL. This CDR3 comprises 17 residues. Trimming at V came to 3 bases and at J to 7 bases, leaving 12 bases not matched to a gene. CDR3: CASSQQQSSGSWNEQFF. As DNA, the CDR3 is TGCGCCAGCAGCCAGCAGCAGTCTAGCGGGAGTTGGAATGAGCAGTTCTTC.

This clone was seen only once. The V and J genes are TRBV18 and TRBJ1-2; TRBD1 might be the D (6 bases). V was trimmed by 2 bases and J by 6 bases, leaving 16 bases between them. The CDR3 runs 15 residues. In germline, CDR1 is KGHSH, CDR2 LQKENI. The chain's CDR3 is CASSPSDSHFDGYTF. The DNA of the CDR3 is TGTGCCAGCTCACCATCGGACAGCCATTTCGATGGCTACACCTTC.

The chain employs TRBV28 and TRBJ1-2; TRBD1 agrees at 7 bases. This CDR3 is 14 amino acids long. V lost 1 base and J lost 5; bases outside the gene matches: 4. Germline V gene sequence: CDR1 MDHEN, CDR2 SYDVKM. DNA of the CDR3: TGTGCCAGCAGTTTATACAGGGGCGCTTATGGCTACACCTTC. Encoded protein: CASSLYRGAYGYTF.

The chain couples TRBV24-1 to TRBJ2-5, with 10 bases identical to TRBD1. The CDR3 totals 16 residues. Trimming removed 4 bases from V and 5 bases from J; junction bases left unmatched: 9. Per germline, CDR1 KGHDR and CDR2 SFDVKD. The CDR3, as DNA: TGTGCCACCAGTGACTTAGGCGACAGGGGGCAGGAGACCCAGTACTTC. Amino acid sequence: CATSDLGDRGQETQYF.

The chain links TRBV15 to TRBJ2-1, with 13 bases that match TRBD2. This CDR3 comprises 15 residues. V gave up 5 bases and J gave up 5 bases; unmatched junction bases: 3. Germline loops: CDR1 LNHNV, CDR2 YYDKDF (reference sequence). The CDR3 loop is CATSGLAGVHNEQFF. CDR3 bases: TGTGCCACCAGCGGACTAGCGGGAGTGCACAATGAGCAGTTCTTC.

The chain carries TRBV3-1 (or the pseudogene TRBV3-2) and TRBJ2-5; 7 nucleotides align to TRBD2. V shed 3 bases, J shed 5 bases, and the junction held 9 bases outside the gene matches. The CDR3 covers 15 residues. Germline V lookup: CDR1 LGHDT, CDR2 YNNKEL (reference sequence). The CDR3 coding sequence is TGTGCCAGCAGCCATATGGGGCGGGAGTGGGAGACCCAGTACTTC. Its protein is CASSHMGREWETQYF.

The J gene is TRBJ2-6, the V gene TRBV5-6, with D unclear. This CDR3 has 15 amino acids. Germline V CDR1 and CDR2: SGHDT, YYEEEE. The V gene lost 0 bases and the J gene lost 2 bases, with 6 bases spanning the gap. CDR3 sequence (DNA): TGTGCCAGCAGCTTGGGGTGGCCTGGGGCCAACGTCCTGACTTTC. Translation gives CASSLGWPGANVLTF. Full variable domain (missing parts from reference TRBV5-6 and TRBJ2-6): DAGVTQSPTHLIKTRGQQVTLRCSPKSGHDTVSWYQQALGQGPQFIFQYYEEEERQRGNFPDRFSGHQFPNYSSELNVNALLLGDSALYLCASSLGWPGANVLTFGAGSRLTVL.

The genes are TRBV4-1 and TRBJ1-5; D perhaps matches TRBD1 (6 bases). With 4 bases removed from V and 9 bases from J, the gap between germline ends came to 22 bases. Germline V gene sequence: CDR1 MGHRA, CDR2 YSYEKL. CDR3 length equals 16 residues. As DNA, the CDR3 is TGCGCCAGCAGCCCGACCAAGAACAGGGCCACCCCGCCCCAGCATTTT. Translation gives CASSPTKNRATPPQHF.